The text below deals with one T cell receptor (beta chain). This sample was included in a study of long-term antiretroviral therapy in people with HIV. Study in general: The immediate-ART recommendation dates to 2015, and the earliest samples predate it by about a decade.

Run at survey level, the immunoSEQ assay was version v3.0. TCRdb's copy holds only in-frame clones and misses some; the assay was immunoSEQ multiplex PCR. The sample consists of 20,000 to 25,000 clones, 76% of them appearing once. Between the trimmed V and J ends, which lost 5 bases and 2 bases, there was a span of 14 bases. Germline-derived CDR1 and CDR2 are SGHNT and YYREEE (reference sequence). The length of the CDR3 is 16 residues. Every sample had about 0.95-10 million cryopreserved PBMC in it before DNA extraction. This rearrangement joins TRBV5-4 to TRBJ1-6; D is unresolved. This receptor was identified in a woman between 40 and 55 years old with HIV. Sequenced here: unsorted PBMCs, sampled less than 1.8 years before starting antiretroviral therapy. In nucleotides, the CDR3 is TGTGCCAGCAGGGAGAGAGGTGGGACCTATAATTCACCCCTCCACTTT. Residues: CASRERGGTYNSPLHF.